The rows below give T cell receptor beta chains drawn from one sample of a study of CD8 T cells in Susac syndrome. TCRdb recomputed calls from the immunoSEQ multiplex PCR reads with MiXCR, one row per CDR3 protein. In the table there are about 120,000 distinct CDR3 sequences, 94% of which are singletons. Sequencing was done on a sample of CD4+ T cells from PBMCs. These receptor sequences come from a human donor in good health. Both conserved end residues are part of each CDR3. Each record gives: J gene, D gene, clone size, V gene, CDR3 DNA, CDR3 protein. The D gene is left open where the match is weak. Clone size, where shown, is once, few, many, or a class for clones that have expanded.

>TRBJ2-1|-|-|TRBV20-1
TGCAGTGCTAGCCGGGACTCGGTCTACAATGAGCAGTTCTTC
CSASRDSVYNEQFF
>TRBJ2-2|-|-|TRBV5-1
TGCGCCAGCAGCTTGGCCTTAGCGACCATGGCGAACACCGGGGAGCTGTTTTTT
CASSLALATMANTGELFF
>TRBJ2-7|-|-|TRBV12-3/TRBV12-4
TGTGCCAGCAGCCATACCCAAGGGTGGTACGAGCAGTACTTC
CASSHTQGWYEQYF
>TRBJ1-2|TRBD1|-|TRBV12-3/TRBV12-4
TGTGCCAGCAGTTTCGACAGGGACTATGGCTACACCTTC
CASSFDRDYGYTF
>TRBJ1-2|-|-|TRBV27
TGTGCCAACTTTCCGGCAGGGGCCTATGGCTACACCTTC
CANFPAGAYGYTF
>TRBJ2-3|TRBD2|-|TRBV29-1
TGCAGCGTCGCCATAGCGGGAGGTCTCTCTAGCACAGATACGCAGTATTTT
CSVAIAGGLSSTDTQYF
>TRBJ2-1|TRBD2|-|TRBV3-1
TGTGCCAGCAGCCACTCTAGCGGGGGCTACAATGAGCAGTTCTTC
CASSHSSGGYNEQFF
>TRBJ2-1|TRBD1|once|TRBV7-2
TGTGCCAGCAGTTGGGACAGGGGGCACTTCAATGAGCAGTTCTTC
CASSWDRGHFNEQFF
>TRBJ1-3|-|once|TRBV7-2
TGTGCCAGCAGCCGGACCCTCGCTGGAAACACCATATATTTT
CASSRTLAGNTIYF
>TRBJ1-5|-|-|TRBV20-1
TGCAGTGCTAGAGGTCGACAGTGGAGCAATCAGCCCCAGCATTTT
CSARGRQWSNQPQHF
>TRBJ1-2|-|-|TRBV6-5
TGTGCCAGCAGTTACTCCGCTCTCGCCTACACCTTC
CASSYSALAYTF
>TRBJ2-1|TRBD2|-|TRBV5-1
TGCGCCAGCAGCTTGGGGCCGGGACTAGCGGGAGAGAATGAGCAGTTCTTC
CASSLGPGLAGENEQFF
>TRBJ2-7|-|-|TRBV29-1
TGCAGCGCCCGGAGGGGGGACTCCTCCGAGCAGTACTTC
CSARRGDSSEQYF
>TRBJ2-1|TRBD1|once|TRBV20-1
TGCAGTGCTTCGGGACAGACCTACAATGAGCAGTTCTTC
CSASGQTYNEQFF
>TRBJ1-1|TRBD1|-|TRBV5-1
TGCGCCAGCAGCTTGTACCGGACAGGGCCCACTGAAGCTTTCTTT
CASSLYRTGPTEAFF
>TRBJ2-4|-|-|TRBV4-2
TGTGCCAGCAGCCAAGATAGGGGGGGGAACATTCAGTACTTC
CASSQDRGGNIQYF
>TRBJ1-6|TRBD1|-|TRBV7-9
TGTGCCAGCAGCTTAACGGGACAGGGAACGTCACCCCCCCACTTT
CASSLTGQGTSPPHF
>TRBJ2-7|TRBD2|-|TRBV27
TGTGCCAGCAGTTTACTAGCGGACATGGGACCCTACGAGCAGTACTTC
CASSLLADMGPYEQYF
>TRBJ1-1|-|once|TRBV4-1
TGCGCCAGCAGCCAAGAGGTGAAAAGCGGGCGTTTTATGAACACTGAAGCTTTCTTT
CASSQEVKSGRFMNTEAFF
>TRBJ2-1|-|-|TRBV14
TGTGCCAGCAGCCAAGATCGTGGGCCCGGGAGTGGTCAGCAGTTCTTC
CASSQDRGPGSGQQFF
>TRBJ2-2|TRBD1|-|TRBV6-1
TGTGCCAAGCGATCAGGCGGGGACAGGGAATCCACCGGGGAGCTGTTTTTT
CAKRSGGDRESTGELFF
>TRBJ2-3|TRBD2|-|TRBV2
TGTGCCAGCAGCCCCCCCGGAGCGGGAGCAGATACGCAGTATTTT
CASSPPGAGADTQYF
>TRBJ2-1|-|-|TRBV13
TGTGCCAGCAGCTTAGTGTCGGAGAAGTTCTTC
CASSLVSEKFF
>TRBJ2-1|-|-|TRBV9
TGTGCCAGCAGCGTCGGGGGATTGGCGCACAATGAGCAGTTCTTC
CASSVGGLAHNEQFF
>TRBJ1-6|TRBD1|-|TRBV4-1
TGCGCCAGCAGCCACGGACAGGGTGATTCACCCCTCCACTTT
CASSHGQGDSPLHF
>TRBJ2-3|-|-|TRBV6-2/TRBV6-3
TGTGCCAGCAGTTACCTAATCGGAGCGGGTTACAGCACAGATACGCAGTATTTT
CASSYLIGAGYSTDTQYF
>TRBJ2-1|-|once|TRBV12-5
TGTGCTAGTGGTCCCGGACGTAATGAGCAGTTCTTC
CASGPGRNEQFF
>TRBJ1-1|TRBD1|-|TRBV3-1
TGTGCCAGCAGCCAACTTCTCACAGGGGACACTGAAGCTTTCTTT
CASSQLLTGDTEAFF
>TRBJ2-5|TRBD1|-|TRBV20-1
TGCAGTGCTAGACCGGGACAGGGGGTTGTGGAGACCCAGTACTTC
CSARPGQGVVETQYF
>TRBJ2-1|-|-|TRBV27
TGTGCCAGCAGTTCATATAACGAGAACAATGAGCAGTTCTTC
CASSSYNENNEQFF
>TRBJ2-4|TRBD2|-|TRBV13
TGTGCCAGCAGCCCCAAGGGTGGACTAGCGAACATTCAGTACTTC
CASSPKGGLANIQYF
>TRBJ2-7|TRBD2|few|TRBV12-3/TRBV12-4
TGTGCCAGCACCGTAGGTGTAGCGGGAGGGGACGAGCAGTACTTC
CASTVGVAGGDEQYF
>TRBJ2-3|-|once|TRBV4-3
TGCGCCAGCAGCCAAGAGTGGGCTAGCACGCAGTATTTT
CASSQEWASTQYF
>TRBJ1-5|-|-|TRBV27
TGTGCCAGCAGTTCTATCTCCGGAAGGACAGACCAGGGTCAGCCCCAGCATTTT
CASSSISGRTDQGQPQHF
>TRBJ1-6|-|-|TRBV20-1
TGCAGTGCTAGTAAGGGGGGGGATAATTCACCCCTCCACTTT
CSASKGGDNSPLHF
>TRBJ2-2|TRBD1|-|TRBV3-1
TGTGCCAGCAGCCAAGATTCACAGGGGGTCGGGGAGCTGTTTTTT
CASSQDSQGVGELFF
>TRBJ2-7|-|-|TRBV29-1
TGCAGCGCTAAGACGCAGAGGAGGCCCTACGAGCAGTACTTC
CSAKTQRRPYEQYF